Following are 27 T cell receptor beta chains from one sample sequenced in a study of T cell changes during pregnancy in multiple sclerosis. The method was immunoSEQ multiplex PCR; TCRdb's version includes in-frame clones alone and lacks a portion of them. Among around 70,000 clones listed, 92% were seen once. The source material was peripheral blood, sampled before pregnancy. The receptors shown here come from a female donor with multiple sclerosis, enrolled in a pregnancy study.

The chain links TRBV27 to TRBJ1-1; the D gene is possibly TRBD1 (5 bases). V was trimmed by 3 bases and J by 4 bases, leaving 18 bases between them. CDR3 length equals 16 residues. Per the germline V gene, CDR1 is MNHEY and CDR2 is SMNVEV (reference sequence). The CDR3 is CASSFWGVGGGTEAFF. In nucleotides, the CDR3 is TGTGCCAGCAGTTTCTGGGGGGTAGGAGGTGGCACTGAAGCTTTCTTT.

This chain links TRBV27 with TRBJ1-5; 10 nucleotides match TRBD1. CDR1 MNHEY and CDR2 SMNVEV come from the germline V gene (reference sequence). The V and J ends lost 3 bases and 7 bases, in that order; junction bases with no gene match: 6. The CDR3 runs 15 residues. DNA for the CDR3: TGTGCCAGCAGTTTCTCCGGGACAGGGGAGCAGCCCCAGCATTTT. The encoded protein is CASSFSGTGEQPQHF.

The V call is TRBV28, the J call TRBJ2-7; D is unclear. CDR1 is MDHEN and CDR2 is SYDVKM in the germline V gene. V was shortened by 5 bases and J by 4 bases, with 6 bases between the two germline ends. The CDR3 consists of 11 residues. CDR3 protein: CASSLTYEQYF. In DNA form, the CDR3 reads TGTGCCAGCAGTCTCACATACGAGCAGTACTTC.

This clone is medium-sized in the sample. The CDR3 loop is CASSHGAMTGANYGYTF. CDR3 nucleotides: TGTGCCAGCAGCCATGGGGCGATGACAGGGGCTAACTATGGCTACACCTTC. V gene TRBV7-9 combines with J gene TRBJ1-2, with TRBD1 identical over 8 bases. Germline CDR1 reads SEHNR; CDR2 reads FQNEAQ (reference sequence). V shed 5 bases and J 0 bases; nucleotides not matched to a gene: 11. The CDR3 has 17 residues.

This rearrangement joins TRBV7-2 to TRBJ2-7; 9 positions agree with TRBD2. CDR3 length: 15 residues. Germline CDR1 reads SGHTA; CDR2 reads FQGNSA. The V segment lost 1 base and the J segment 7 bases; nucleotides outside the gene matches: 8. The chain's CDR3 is CASSLGFSGSGEQYF. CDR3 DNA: TGTGCCAGCAGCTTAGGATTTAGCGGGAGTGGTGAGCAGTACTTC.

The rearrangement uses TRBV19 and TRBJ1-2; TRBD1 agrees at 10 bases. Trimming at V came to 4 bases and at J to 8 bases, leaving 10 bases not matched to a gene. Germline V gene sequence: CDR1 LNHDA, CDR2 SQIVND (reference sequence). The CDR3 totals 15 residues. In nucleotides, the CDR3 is TGTGCCAGTAGTACCGGGACAGGGGAAAAGAGGGGCTACACCTTC. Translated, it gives CASSTGTGEKRGYTF.

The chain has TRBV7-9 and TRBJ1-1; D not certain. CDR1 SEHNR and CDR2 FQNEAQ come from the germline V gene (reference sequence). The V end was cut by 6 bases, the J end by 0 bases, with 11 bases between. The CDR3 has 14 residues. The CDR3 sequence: CASSEVLMNTEAFF. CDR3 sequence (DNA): TGTGCCAGCAGTGAGGTTCTCATGAACACTGAAGCTTTCTTT.

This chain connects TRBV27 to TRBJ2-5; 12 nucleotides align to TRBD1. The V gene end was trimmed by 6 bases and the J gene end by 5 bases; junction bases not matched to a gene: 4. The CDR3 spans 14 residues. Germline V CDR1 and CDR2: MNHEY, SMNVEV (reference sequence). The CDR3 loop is CASRGQGAGETQYF. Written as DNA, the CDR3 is TGTGCCAGCAGGGGACAGGGGGCGGGGGAGACCCAGTACTTC.

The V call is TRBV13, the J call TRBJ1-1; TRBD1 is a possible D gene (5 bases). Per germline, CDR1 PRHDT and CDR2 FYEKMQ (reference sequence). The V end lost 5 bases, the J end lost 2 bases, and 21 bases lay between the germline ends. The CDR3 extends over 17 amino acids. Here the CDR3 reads CASSPRSGGTRNTEAFF. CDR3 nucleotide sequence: TGTGCCAGCAGCCCTCGGTCGGGGGGAACGCGCAACACTGAAGCTTTCTTT.

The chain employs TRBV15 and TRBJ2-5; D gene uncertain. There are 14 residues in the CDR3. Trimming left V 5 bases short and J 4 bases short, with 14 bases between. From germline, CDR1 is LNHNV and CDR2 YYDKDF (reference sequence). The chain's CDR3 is CATSHLAAPETQYF. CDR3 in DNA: TGTGCCACCAGCCACCTCGCGGCCCCAGAGACCCAGTACTTC.

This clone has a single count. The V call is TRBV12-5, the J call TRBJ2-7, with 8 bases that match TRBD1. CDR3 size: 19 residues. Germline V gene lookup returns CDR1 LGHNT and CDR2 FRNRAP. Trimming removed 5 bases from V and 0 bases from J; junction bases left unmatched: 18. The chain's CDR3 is CASGRNPGQDFTSSYEQYF. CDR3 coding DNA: TGTGCTAGTGGTAGAAATCCGGGACAGGACTTCACAAGCTCCTACGAGCAGTACTTC.

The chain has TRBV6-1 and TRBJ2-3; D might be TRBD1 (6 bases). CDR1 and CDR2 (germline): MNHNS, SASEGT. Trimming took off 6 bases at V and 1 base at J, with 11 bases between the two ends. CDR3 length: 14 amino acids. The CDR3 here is CASSEQGRTDTQYF. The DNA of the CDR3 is TGTGCCAGCAGCGAACAGGGTCGCACAGATACGCAGTATTTT.

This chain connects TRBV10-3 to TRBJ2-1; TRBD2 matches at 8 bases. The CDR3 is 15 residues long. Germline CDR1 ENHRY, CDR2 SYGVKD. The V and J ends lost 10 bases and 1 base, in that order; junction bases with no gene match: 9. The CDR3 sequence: CATGTAGGSYNEQFF. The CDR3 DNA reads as TGTGCCACCGGGACGGCGGGAGGTTCCTACAATGAGCAGTTCTTC.

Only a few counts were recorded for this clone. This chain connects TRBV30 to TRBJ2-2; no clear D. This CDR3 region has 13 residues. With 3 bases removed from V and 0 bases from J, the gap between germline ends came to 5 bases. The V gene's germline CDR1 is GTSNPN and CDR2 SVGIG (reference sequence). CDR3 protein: CAWSLTNTGELFF. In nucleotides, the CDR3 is TGTGCCTGGAGCTTAACGAACACCGGGGAGCTGTTTTTT.

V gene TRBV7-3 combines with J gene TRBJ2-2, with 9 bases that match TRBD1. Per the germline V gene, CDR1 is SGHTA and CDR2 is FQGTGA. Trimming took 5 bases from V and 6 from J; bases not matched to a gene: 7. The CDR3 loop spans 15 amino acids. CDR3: CASSHGQGRSGELFF. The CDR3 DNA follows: TGTGCCAGCAGCCACGGACAGGGGAGGTCCGGGGAGCTGTTTTTT.

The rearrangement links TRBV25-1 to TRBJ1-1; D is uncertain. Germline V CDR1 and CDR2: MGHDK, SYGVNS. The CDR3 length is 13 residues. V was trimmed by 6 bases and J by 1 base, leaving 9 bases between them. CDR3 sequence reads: CASRVTENTEAFF. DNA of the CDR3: TGTGCCAGCAGGGTCACAGAGAACACTGAAGCTTTCTTT.

The CDR3 is CASGDIGLAINEQFF. The CDR3 nucleotides read TGTGCCAGCGGGGATATAGGACTAGCCATCAATGAGCAGTTCTTC. The chain links TRBV2 to TRBJ2-1; TRBD2 matches at 8 bases. The CDR3 covers 15 residues. V was clipped by 8 bases and J by 6 bases; unmatched bases: 12. Looked up from germline, CDR1 is SNHLY and CDR2 is FYNNEI. The full variable domain, its missing parts supplied by reference TRBV2 and TRBJ2-1, is EPEVTQTPSHQVTQMGQEVILRCVPISNHLYFYWYRQILGQKVEFLVSFYNNEISEKSEIFDDQFSVERPDGSNFTLKIRSTKLEDSAMYFCASGDIGLAINEQFFGPGTRLTVL.

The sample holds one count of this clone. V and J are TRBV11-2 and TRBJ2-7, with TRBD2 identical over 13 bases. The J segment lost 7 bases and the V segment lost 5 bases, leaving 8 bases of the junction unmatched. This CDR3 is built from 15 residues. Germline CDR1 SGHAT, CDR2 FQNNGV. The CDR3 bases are TGTGCCAGCAGCCCGCCCCCGGGACTAGCGGGGGAGCAGTACTTC. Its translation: CASSPPPGLAGEQYF.

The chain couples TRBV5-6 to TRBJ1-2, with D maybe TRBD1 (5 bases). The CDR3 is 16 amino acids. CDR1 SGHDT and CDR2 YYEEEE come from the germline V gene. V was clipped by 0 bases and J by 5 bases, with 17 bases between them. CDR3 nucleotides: TGTGCCAGCAGCTTGGTGAGGAGGGGAATGGGATATGGCTACACCTTC. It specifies CASSLVRRGMGYGYTF. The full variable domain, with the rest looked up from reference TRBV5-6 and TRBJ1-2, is DAGVTQSPTHLIKTRGQQVTLRCSPKSGHDTVSWYQQALGQGPQFIFQYYEEEERQRGNFPDRFSGHQFPNYSSELNVNALLLGDSALYLCASSLVRRGMGYGYTFGSGTRLTVV.

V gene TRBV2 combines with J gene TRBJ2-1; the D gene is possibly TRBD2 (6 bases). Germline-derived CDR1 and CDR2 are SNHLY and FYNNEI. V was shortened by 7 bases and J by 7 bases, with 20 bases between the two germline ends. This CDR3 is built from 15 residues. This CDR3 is CASIKPGGLSNEQFF. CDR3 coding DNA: TGTGCCAGCATTAAACCTGGAGGGCTTTCGAATGAGCAGTTCTTC.

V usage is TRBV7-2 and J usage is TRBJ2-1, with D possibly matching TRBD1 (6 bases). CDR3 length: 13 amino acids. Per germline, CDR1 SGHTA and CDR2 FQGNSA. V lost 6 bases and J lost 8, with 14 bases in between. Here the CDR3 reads CASSFRGFHEQFF. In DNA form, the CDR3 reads TGTGCCAGCAGTTTTAGGGGGTTTCATGAGCAGTTCTTC. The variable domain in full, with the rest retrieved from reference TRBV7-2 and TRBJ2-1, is GAGVSQSPSNKVTEKGKDVELRCDPISGHTALYWYRQSLGQGLEFLIYFQGNSAPDKSGLPSDRFSAERTGGSVSTLTIQRTQQEDSAVYLCASSFRGFHEQFFGPGTRLTVL.

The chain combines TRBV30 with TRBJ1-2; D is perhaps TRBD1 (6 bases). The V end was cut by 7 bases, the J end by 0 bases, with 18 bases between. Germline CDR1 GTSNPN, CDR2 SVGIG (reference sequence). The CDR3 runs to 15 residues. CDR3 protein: CAYDPPTGTNYGYTF. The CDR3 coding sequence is TGTGCCTACGACCCCCCCACAGGGACTAACTATGGCTACACCTTC.

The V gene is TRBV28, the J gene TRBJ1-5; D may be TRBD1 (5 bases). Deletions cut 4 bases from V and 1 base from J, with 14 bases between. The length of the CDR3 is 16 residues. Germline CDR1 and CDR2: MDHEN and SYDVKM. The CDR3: CASSYRTRMSNQPQHF. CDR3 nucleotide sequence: TGTGCCAGCAGTTACAGGACCAGGATGAGCAATCAGCCCCAGCATTTT.

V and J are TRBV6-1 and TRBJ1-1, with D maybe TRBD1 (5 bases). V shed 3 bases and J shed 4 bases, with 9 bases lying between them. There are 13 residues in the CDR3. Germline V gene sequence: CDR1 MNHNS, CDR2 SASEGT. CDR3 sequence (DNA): TGTGCCAGCAGTGAGGGGGGGTTCACTGAAGCTTTCTTT. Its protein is CASSEGGFTEAFF.

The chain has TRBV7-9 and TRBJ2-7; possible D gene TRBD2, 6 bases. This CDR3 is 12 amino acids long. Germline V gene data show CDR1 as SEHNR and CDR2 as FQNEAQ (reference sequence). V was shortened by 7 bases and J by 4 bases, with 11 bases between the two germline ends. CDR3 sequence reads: CASTGGRYEQYF. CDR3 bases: TGTGCCAGCACCGGAGGGAGGTACGAGCAGTACTTC.

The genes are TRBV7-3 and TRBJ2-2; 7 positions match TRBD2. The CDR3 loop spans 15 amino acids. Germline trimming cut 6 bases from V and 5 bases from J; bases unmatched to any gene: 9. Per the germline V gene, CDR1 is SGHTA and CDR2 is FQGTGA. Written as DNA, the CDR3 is TGTGCCAGCAGTCACGGACTAGAAGGGACCGGGGAGCTGTTTTTT. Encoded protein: CASSHGLEGTGELFF.

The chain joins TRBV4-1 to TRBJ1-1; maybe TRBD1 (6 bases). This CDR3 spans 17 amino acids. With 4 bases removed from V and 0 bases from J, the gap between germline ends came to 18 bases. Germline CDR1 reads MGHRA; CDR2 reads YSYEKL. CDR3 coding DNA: TGCGCCAGCAGCCCACTTGGGGGGGCCTCTCTGAACACTGAAGCTTTCTTT. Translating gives CASSPLGGASLNTEAFF.